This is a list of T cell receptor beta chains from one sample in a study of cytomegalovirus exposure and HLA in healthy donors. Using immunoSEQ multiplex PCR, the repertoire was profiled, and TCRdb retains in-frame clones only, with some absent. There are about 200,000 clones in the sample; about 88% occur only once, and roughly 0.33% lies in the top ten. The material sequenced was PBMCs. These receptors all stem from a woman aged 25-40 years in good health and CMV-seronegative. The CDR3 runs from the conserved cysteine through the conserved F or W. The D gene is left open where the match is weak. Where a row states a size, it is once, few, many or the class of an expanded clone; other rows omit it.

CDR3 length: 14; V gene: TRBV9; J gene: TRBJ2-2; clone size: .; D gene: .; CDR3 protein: CASSVGLNTGELFF; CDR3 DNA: TGTGCCAGCAGCGTAGGGCTGAACACCGGGGAGCTGTTTTTT
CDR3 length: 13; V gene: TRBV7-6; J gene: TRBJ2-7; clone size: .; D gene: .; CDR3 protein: CASSITGSYEQYF; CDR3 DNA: TGTGCCAGCAGCATTACAGGCTCCTACGAGCAGTACTTC
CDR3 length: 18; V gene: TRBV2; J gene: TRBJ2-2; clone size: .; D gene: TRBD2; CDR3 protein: CASSDNHWGLVSTGELFF; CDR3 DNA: TGTGCCAGCAGCGATAACCACTGGGGACTAGTTAGCACCGGGGAGCTGTTTTTT
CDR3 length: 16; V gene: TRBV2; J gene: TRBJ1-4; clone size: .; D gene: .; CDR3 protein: CASSEYGGRIYEKLFF; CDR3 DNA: TGTGCCAGCAGTGAATATGGCGGCAGAATCTATGAAAAACTGTTTTTT
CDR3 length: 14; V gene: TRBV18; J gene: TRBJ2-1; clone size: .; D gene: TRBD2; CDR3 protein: CASSLAGSYNEQFF; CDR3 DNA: TGTGCCAGCTCCCTAGCGGGGTCCTACAATGAGCAGTTCTTC
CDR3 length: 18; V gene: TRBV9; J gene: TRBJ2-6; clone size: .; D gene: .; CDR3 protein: CASSVVRRGQAGANVLTF; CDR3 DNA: TGTGCCAGCAGCGTAGTACGAAGGGGACAAGCTGGGGCCAACGTCCTGACTTTC
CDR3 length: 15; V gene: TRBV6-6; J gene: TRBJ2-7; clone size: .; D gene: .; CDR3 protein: CASTIWTGISYEQYF; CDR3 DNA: TGTGCCAGCACTATTTGGACGGGAATCTCCTACGAGCAGTACTTC
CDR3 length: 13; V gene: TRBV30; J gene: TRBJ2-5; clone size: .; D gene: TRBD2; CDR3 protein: CAWRPLARETQYF; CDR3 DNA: TGTGCCTGGAGACCACTAGCGAGGGAGACCCAGTACTTC
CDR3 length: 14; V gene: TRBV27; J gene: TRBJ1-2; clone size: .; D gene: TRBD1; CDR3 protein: CASKLITGQYGYTF; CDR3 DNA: TGTGCCAGCAAACTTATAACGGGACAGTATGGCTACACCTTC
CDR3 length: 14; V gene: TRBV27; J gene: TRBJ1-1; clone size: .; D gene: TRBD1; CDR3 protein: CASSFHRGNTEAFF; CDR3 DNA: TGTGCCAGCAGTTTTCACAGGGGGAACACTGAAGCTTTCTTT
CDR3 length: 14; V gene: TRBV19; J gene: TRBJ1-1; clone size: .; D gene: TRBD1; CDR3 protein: CASANRGMNTEAFF; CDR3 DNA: TGTGCCAGCGCTAACAGGGGAATGAACACTGAAGCTTTCTTT
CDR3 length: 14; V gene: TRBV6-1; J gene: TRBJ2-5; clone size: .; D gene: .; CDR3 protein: CASSIENLQETQYF; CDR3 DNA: TGTGCCAGCAGCATAGAGAATCTCCAAGAGACCCAGTACTTC
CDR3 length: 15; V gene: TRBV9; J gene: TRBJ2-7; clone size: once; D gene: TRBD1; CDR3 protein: CASSAGGTGVGEQYF; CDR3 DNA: TGTGCCAGCAGCGCAGGAGGGACAGGGGTGGGAGAGCAGTACTTC
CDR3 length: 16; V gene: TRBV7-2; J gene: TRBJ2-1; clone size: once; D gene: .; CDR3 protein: CASSYGGPTQYNEQFF; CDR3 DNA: TGTGCCAGCAGCTACGGGGGTCCCACCCAGTACAATGAGCAGTTCTTC
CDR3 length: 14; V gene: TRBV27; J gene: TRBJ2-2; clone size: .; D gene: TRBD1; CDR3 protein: CASSLTTGARELFF; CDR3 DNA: TGTGCCAGCAGTCTAACGACAGGGGCTAGGGAGCTGTTTTTT
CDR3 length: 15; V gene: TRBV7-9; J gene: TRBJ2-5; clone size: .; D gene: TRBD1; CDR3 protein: CASSSRGHLQETQYF; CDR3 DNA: TGTGCCAGCAGCTCAAGGGGGCACCTCCAAGAGACCCAGTACTTC
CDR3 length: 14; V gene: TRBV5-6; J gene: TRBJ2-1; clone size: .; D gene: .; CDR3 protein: CASSLKQGANEQFF; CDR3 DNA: TGTGCCAGCAGCTTGAAGCAGGGTGCGAATGAGCAGTTCTTC
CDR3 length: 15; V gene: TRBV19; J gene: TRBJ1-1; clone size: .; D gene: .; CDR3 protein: CASSNPRDGTPEAFF; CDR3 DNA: TGTGCCAGTAGTAACCCCCGAGACGGGACACCTGAAGCTTTCTTT
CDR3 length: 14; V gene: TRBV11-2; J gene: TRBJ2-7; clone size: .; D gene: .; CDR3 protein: CASSQPTGQYEQYF; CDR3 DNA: TGTGCCAGCAGCCAACCTACCGGACAGTACGAGCAGTACTTC
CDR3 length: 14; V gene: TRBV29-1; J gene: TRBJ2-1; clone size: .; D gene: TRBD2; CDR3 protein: CSAGTSGRDNEQFF; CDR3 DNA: TGCAGCGCGGGGACTAGCGGGAGGGACAATGAGCAGTTCTTC
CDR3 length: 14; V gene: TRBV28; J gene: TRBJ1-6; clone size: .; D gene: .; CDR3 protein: CASSLRGNNSPLHF; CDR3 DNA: TGTGCCAGCAGTTTAAGAGGGAATAATTCACCCCTCCACTTT
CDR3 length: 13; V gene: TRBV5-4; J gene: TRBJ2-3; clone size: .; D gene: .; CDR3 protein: CASSTPTGDTQYF; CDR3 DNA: TGTGCCAGCAGCACCCCTACTGGAGATACGCAGTATTTT
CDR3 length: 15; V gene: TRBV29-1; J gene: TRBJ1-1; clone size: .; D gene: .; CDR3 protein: CSGGFIGTKNTEAFF; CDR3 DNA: TGCAGCGGGGGGTTTATCGGGACAAAAAACACTGAAGCTTTCTTT
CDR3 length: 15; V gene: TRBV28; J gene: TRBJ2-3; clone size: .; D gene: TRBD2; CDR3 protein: CASSLLAGGVDTQYF; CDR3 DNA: TGTGCCAGCAGTCTACTAGCGGGGGGCGTAGATACGCAGTATTTT
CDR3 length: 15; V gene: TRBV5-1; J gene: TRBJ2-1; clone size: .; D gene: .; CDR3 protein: CASSLDHSSYNEQFF; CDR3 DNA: TGCGCCAGCAGCTTGGACCATAGCTCCTACAATGAGCAGTTCTTC
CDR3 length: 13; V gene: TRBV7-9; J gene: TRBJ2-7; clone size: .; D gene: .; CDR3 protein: CASSLTGNYEQYF; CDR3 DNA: TGTGCCAGCAGCTTAACGGGAAACTACGAGCAGTACTTC
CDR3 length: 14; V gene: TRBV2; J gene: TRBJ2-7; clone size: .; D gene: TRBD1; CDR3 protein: CASSLDRVVGEQYF; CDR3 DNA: TGTGCCAGCAGTTTGGACAGGGTGGTCGGCGAGCAGTACTTC
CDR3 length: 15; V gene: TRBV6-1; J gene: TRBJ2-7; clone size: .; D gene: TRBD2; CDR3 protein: CASTPIAGVGYEQYF; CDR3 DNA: TGTGCCAGCACCCCTATAGCGGGAGTGGGCTACGAGCAGTACTTC
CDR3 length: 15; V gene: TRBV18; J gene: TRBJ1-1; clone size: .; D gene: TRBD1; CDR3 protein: CASSPPTGENTEAFF; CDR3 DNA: TGTGCCAGCTCACCACCGACAGGGGAGAACACTGAAGCTTTCTTT
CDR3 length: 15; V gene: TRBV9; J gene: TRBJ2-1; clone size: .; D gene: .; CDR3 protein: CASSSYSGRYNEQFF; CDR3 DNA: TGTGCCAGCAGCTCATATAGCGGAAGATACAATGAGCAGTTCTTC
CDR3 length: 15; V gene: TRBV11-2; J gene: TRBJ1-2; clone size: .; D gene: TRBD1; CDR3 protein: CASSTPGQGRNGYTF; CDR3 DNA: TGTGCCAGCAGCACTCCGGGACAGGGAAGGAATGGCTACACCTTC
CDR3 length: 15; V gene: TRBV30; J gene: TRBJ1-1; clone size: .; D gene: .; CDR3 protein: CAWILTTAGDTEAFF; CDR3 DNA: TGTGCCTGGATTCTTACGACAGCGGGGGACACTGAAGCTTTCTTT
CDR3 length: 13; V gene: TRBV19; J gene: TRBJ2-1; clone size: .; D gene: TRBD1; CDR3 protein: CASTGTGGNEQFF; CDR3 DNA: TGTGCCAGTACTGGGACAGGGGGGAATGAGCAGTTCTTC
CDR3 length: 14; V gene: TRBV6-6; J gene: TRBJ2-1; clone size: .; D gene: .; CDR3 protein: CASHLATLRDEQFF; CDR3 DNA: TGTGCCAGCCACCTAGCGACCCTTCGGGATGAGCAGTTCTTC
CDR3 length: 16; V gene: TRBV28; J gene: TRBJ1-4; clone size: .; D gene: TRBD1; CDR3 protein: CASSLLSTGSIGKLFF; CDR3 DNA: TGTGCCAGCAGTTTACTCTCGACAGGGAGTATTGGAAAACTGTTTTTT
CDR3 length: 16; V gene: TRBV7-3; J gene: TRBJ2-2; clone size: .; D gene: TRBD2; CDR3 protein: CASSLDGGANTGELFF; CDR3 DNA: TGTGCCAGCAGCTTGGACGGGGGGGCGAACACCGGGGAGCTGTTTTTT
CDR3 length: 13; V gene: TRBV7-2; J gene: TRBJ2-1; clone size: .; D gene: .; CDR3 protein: CASSLGGGSSQFF; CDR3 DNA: TGTGCCAGCAGCTTAGGAGGTGGATCGTCGCAGTTCTTC
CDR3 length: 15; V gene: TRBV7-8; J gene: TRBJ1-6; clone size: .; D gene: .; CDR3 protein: CASSPRSRGNSPLHF; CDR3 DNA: TGTGCCAGCAGCCCAAGATCTAGGGGGAATTCACCCCTCCACTTT
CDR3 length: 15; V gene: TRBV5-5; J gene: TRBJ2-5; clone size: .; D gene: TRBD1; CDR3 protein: CASSLVTGGEETQYF; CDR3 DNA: TGTGCCAGCAGCTTGGTCACAGGGGGCGAGGAGACCCAGTACTTC
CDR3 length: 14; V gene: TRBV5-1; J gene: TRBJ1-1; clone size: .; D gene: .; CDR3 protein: CASSLGAGNTEAFF; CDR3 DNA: TGCGCCAGCAGCTTGGGGGCGGGGAACACTGAAGCTTTCTTT
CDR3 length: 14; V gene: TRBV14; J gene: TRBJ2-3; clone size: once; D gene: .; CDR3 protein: CASSPNKRTDTQYF; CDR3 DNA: TGTGCCAGCAGCCCGAATAAGAGAACAGATACGCAGTATTTT